This TCR beta chain is from a study of vaccination and CD4 T cells after COVID-19. Study overall: Stimulation of the cells used overlapping spike peptide pools from SARS-CoV-2 and from the common cold coronaviruses HCoV-NL63, HCoV-OC43 and HCoV-229E.

This CDR3 comprises 16 residues. V was pared by 6 bases and J by 0 bases, with 11 bases of the junction left unmatched. Germline-derived CDR1 and CDR2 are DFQATT and SNEGSKA (reference sequence). The assay that was used to sequence DNA from cultured CD4+ T cells was the Oncomine TCR Beta short-read assay. TCRdb processed the PCR reads anew with MiXCR; each CDR3 protein has one entry. The table records about 14,000 distinct CDR3 sequences, around 50% of them present only once. Only a few counts were recorded for this clonotype. Its specificity is unknown. The treatment: roughly 10-day PBMC culture with coronavirus spike peptide pools or control peptides (ViraFEST assay). Antigen-specific T cell expansion with peptide pools preceded TCR sequencing in the ViraFEST approach.

The chain has TRBV20-1 and TRBJ1-1; 9 bases match TRBD1. Sequencing was carried out using CD4+ T cells from blood, cultured in vitro. The receptor comes from a human donor who had recovered from COVID-19. The CDR3 here is CSAAGTGSYVNTEAFF. CDR3 DNA: TGCAGTGCCGCCGGGACAGGGAGTTACGTGAACACTGAAGCTTTCTTT.